The 2 T cell receptor beta chains below all came from one sample that was sequenced in a study of human thymus T cells. It was from resections taken during corrective heart surgery that the thymus tissue came. The repertoire was sequenced with immunoSEQ multiplex PCR; TCRdb's copy has only in-frame clones and lacks some. The table records about 78,000 clones, 90% to 97% of them present only once. The sequencing input was thymus tissue. Receptors were obtained from a boy in the first two years of life with a congenital heart defect but otherwise immunologically healthy.

The chain combines TRBV9 with TRBJ1-2; D not resolved. The CDR3 is 14 amino acids. Germline assignment: CDR1 SGDLS and CDR2 YYNGEE. The V gene lost 9 bases and the J gene lost 1 base, with 16 bases spanning the gap. The CDR3 DNA sequence: TGTGCCAACAACCCTTTCGGATTTAACTATGGCTACACCTTC. Translating gives CANNPFGFNYGYTF.

The chain uses TRBV11-3 and TRBJ2-7, with unresolved D. The CDR3 runs to 14 residues. Germline lookup yields CDR1 SGHNT and CDR2 YENEEA. Trimming left V 5 bases short and J 7 bases short, with 18 bases between. In DNA form, the CDR3 reads TGTGCCAGCAGCCCAACGGACCGGTATGGGGAGCAGTACTTC. Its protein is CASSPTDRYGEQYF.